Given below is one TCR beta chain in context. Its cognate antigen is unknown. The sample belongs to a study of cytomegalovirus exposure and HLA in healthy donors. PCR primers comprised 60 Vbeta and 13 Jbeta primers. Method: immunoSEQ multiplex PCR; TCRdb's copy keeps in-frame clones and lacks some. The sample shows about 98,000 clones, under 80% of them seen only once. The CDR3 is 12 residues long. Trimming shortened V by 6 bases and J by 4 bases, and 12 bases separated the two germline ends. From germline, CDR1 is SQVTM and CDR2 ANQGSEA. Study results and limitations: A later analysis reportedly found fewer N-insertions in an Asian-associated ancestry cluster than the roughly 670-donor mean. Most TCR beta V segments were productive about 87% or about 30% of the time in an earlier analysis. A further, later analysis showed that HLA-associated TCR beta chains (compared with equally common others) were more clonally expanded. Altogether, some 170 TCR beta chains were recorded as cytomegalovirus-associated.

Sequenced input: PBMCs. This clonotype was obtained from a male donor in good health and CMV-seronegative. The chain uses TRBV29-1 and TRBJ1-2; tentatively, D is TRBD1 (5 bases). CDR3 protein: CSVARGSYGYTF. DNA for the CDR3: TGCAGCGTCGCCCGGGGGAGCTATGGCTACACCTTC.